This TCR beta chain was profiled in a study of blood T cell repertoires in COVID-19. This clone was seen more than once but under ten times. Method: immunoSEQ multiplex PCR; TCRdb's copy keeps in-frame clones and lacks some. This sample has 200,000 to 250,000 clones, with roughly 79% found just once. The trim removed 6 bases at V and 1 base at J, leaving 8 bases unmatched. Germline V lookup: CDR1 MDHEN, CDR2 SYDVKM. The CDR3 sequence is 17 residues long. The chain uses TRBV28 and TRBJ1-4; 10 bases agree with TRBD1. Source material: PBMCs or T cells enriched from blood (not recorded which). The clonotype comes from a man in his forties who had recovered from COVID-19. The CDR3 here is CASSRFGQGETNEKLFF. As DNA, the CDR3 is TGTGCCAGCAGCCGATTCGGACAGGGGGAAACTAATGAAAAACTGTTTTTT.